Below, one T cell receptor (beta chain) is given with its context. Its antigen is unknown. A clone one base away is much larger, so this may be a read error. Indicated time point: newly diagnosed GD, antithyroid drugs for less than 3 months. RNA extracted from PBMCs served as the sequencing template. The length of the CDR3 is 15 residues. Germline values: CDR1 SGHRS, CDR2 YFSETQ. Trimming pared 7 bases from V and 2 bases from J, leaving 19 bases between. The record originates from a study of regulatory T cells in long-lasting Graves disease. The study, taken as a whole, reports: There were preferences for TRBV28, TRBJ1-2 and TRBJ2-5 in persistent disease.

Relying on iRepertoire HTBI primers and Arm-PCR of CDR3 regions, the team built TCR beta libraries. TCRdb processed the multiplex PCR reads anew with MiXCR; each CDR3 protein has one entry. The data show about 530,000 distinct CDR3 sequences, about 16% seen once. The same data also went into a second study, on T cells in Graves' hyperthyroidism and ophthalmopathy. That paper notes: The definition of stable Graves' hyperthyroidism was no ophthalmopathy progression within 18 months.

This chain uses TRBV5-1 with TRBJ2-7, with D possibly called TRBD1 or TRBD2 (5 bases each). This TCR derives from a woman in her forties or fifties with Graves disease. Sequences were derived from peripheral blood mononuclear cells (PBMCs), sampled at new diagnosis, from a patient treated with antithyroid drugs. DNA for the CDR3: TGCGCCAGCGGCGATCCGGGACCTGGACCCTACGAGCAGTACTTC. Protein: CASGDPGPGPYEQYF.